This passage covers 20 T cell receptor beta chains from one sample sequenced in a study of blood T cell repertoires in COVID-19. The method was immunoSEQ multiplex PCR; TCRdb's version includes in-frame clones alone and lacks a portion of them. The table includes around 240,000 clones, roughly nine tenths detected once. The specimen sequenced was PBMCs or T cells enriched from blood (not recorded which). The source is a human donor in a cohort exposed to, infected with or recovered from COVID-19 (not recorded which). The donor label of this sample is uncertain.

The V gene is TRBV2, the J gene TRBJ2-4; 7 bases align to TRBD2. Germline CDR1 is SNHLY and CDR2 is FYNNEI. The CDR3 is 15 residues long. Trimming removed 2 bases from V and 7 bases from J; junction bases left unmatched: 8. The CDR3 protein is CASSEKFLGRNIQYF. The CDR3 nucleotides are TGTGCCAGCAGTGAAAAGTTTCTCGGGAGGAACATTCAGTACTTC.

This clone was seen only once. This chain links TRBV5-4 with TRBJ1-2; 9 bases line up with TRBD1. Germline V gives CDR1 SGHNT, CDR2 YYREEE (reference sequence). CDR3 length equals 13 residues. Trimming took 10 bases from V and 4 from J; bases not matched to a gene: 8. As DNA, the CDR3 is TGTGCCGGGGGACAGGGCGAAACCTATGGCTACACCTTC. This codes for CAGGQGETYGYTF.

The chain is built from TRBV2 and TRBJ1-1, with D perhaps TRBD1 (6 bases). Trimming left V 8 bases short and J 6 bases short, with 13 bases between. Germline CDR1 is SNHLY and CDR2 is FYNNEI. The CDR3 is 12 amino acids. CDR3 DNA: TGTGCCAGCTCCCGGGACATCTCTGAAGCTTTCTTT. Amino acids: CASSRDISEAFF.

The chain joins TRBV18 to TRBJ1-5; TRBD1 matches 9 bases. Germline V gene lookup returns CDR1 KGHSH and CDR2 LQKENI. V was clipped by 3 bases and J by 2 bases; unmatched bases: 5. This CDR3 spans 16 amino acids. The DNA for the CDR3 is TGTGCCAGCTCACCTACAGGGGGCAGGGGCAATCAGCCCCAGCATTTT. Translating it yields CASSPTGGRGNQPQHF.

This clone has a single count. The chain joins TRBV7-9 to TRBJ1-1, with D unclear. Between the trimmed V and J ends, which lost 5 bases and 0 bases, there was a span of 13 bases. This CDR3 comprises 15 residues. In germline, CDR1 is SEHNR, CDR2 FQNEAQ (reference sequence). The CDR3 region is CASSTAASMNTEAFF. The CDR3 region has the DNA TGTGCCAGCAGCACAGCGGCCAGTATGAACACTGAAGCTTTCTTT.

The chain uses TRBV6-2 or TRBV6-3 and TRBJ2-7; perhaps TRBD1 as D (6 bases). Germline CDR1 and CDR2: MNHEY and SVGEGT. The ends were cut back, 2 bases at V and 2 bases at J, with 10 bases in the middle. This CDR3 comprises 14 residues. The CDR3 nucleotides are TGTGCCAGCAGTTACGGAGGACAGCCCTACGAGCAGTACTTC. Translated, it gives CASSYGGQPYEQYF.

The sample holds a few counts of this clone. This chain joins TRBV28 and TRBJ1-1; D possibly corresponds to TRBD1 (5 bases). V shed 1 base and J shed 5 bases, with 11 bases lying between them. From germline, CDR1 is MDHEN and CDR2 SYDVKM. This CDR3 is 14 amino acids long. The CDR3 DNA reads as TGTGCCAGCAGTTTATTGGTCAGGGATACTGAAGCTTTCTTT. Protein: CASSLLVRDTEAFF.

This rearrangement joins TRBV18 to TRBJ2-1, with 7 bases that match TRBD1. The CDR3 runs 17 residues. V shed 4 bases and J 5 bases; nucleotides not matched to a gene: 14. Germline values: CDR1 KGHSH, CDR2 LQKENI. The CDR3 spells CASSQTYRGPSDNEQFF. CDR3 in DNA: TGTGCCAGCTCACAGACTTACAGGGGTCCTTCCGACAATGAGCAGTTCTTC.

The chain combines TRBV5-1 with TRBJ2-3; 10 bases line up with TRBD1. V lost 6 bases to trimming and J lost 2 bases; unmatched junction nucleotides: 9. Germline V lookup: CDR1 SGHRS, CDR2 YFSETQ. This CDR3 region has 16 residues. In DNA, the CDR3 is TGCGCCAGCATGGGCCTGGGACAGGGGCTCACAGATACGCAGTATTTT. It is translated as CASMGLGQGLTDTQYF.

The chain is built from TRBV5-8 and TRBJ2-1; 11 bases map to TRBD2. With 4 bases clipped from V and 3 bases from J, the junction kept 3 bases outside the gene matches. Germline V lookup: CDR1 SGHTS, CDR2 YDEGEE. The CDR3 runs 15 residues. The CDR3 spells CASSKTSGVYNEQFF. CDR3 in DNA: TGTGCCAGCAGCAAGACTAGCGGGGTCTACAATGAGCAGTTCTTC.

V usage is TRBV9 and J usage is TRBJ1-2; weak D call: TRBD1 (6 bases). Germline CDR1 is SGDLS and CDR2 is YYNGEE. Trimming took off 0 bases at V and 3 bases at J, with 12 bases between the two ends. The CDR3 length is 15 residues. The CDR3: CASSVASQGYYGYTF. The CDR3 DNA is TGTGCCAGCAGCGTAGCAAGTCAGGGGTACTATGGCTACACCTTC.

The chain carries TRBV4-1 and TRBJ1-1; TRBD1 might be the D (5 bases). Trimming stripped 4 bases from V and 11 bases from J, with 14 bases between. Germline assignment: CDR1 MGHRA and CDR2 YSYEKL. The CDR3 runs to 12 residues. This chain's CDR3 is CASSPGGPFAFF. In DNA, the CDR3 is TGCGCCAGCAGCCCCGGGGGACCATTCGCTTTCTTT.

This clone occurred once. The J gene is TRBJ1-1, the V gene TRBV28; D perhaps matches TRBD1 (6 bases). The CDR3 has 13 amino acids. Trimming cost V 5 bases and J 8 bases, with 15 bases left between them. CDR1 is MDHEN and CDR2 is SYDVKM in the germline V gene. The CDR3, as DNA: TGTGCCAGCAGTGTACAGGGTCCGCTCGAAGCTTTCTTT. Amino acids: CASSVQGPLEAFF.

The chain has TRBV2 and TRBJ1-1; 7 bases map to TRBD1. V was clipped by 7 bases and J by 5 bases; unmatched bases: 4. Germline assignment: CDR1 SNHLY and CDR2 FYNNEI. The CDR3 length is 12 residues. CDR3 nucleotides: TGTGCCAGCACGAGGGGGCTTACTGAAGCTTTCTTT. Encoded protein: CASTRGLTEAFF.

This chain uses TRBV12-3 or TRBV12-4 with TRBJ1-1; D remains ambiguous. The germline V and J ends were trimmed by 6 bases and 1 base, with 9 bases remaining between them. CDR3 size: 13 residues. The CDR3 is CASSNRGNTEAFF. Here the CDR3 DNA reads TGTGCCAGCAGCAACCGGGGGAACACTGAAGCTTTCTTT.

V is TRBV5-8 and J is TRBJ2-7, with D maybe TRBD2 (5 bases). V lost 4 bases, J lost 3 bases, and 20 bases lay in between. From germline, CDR1 is SGHTS and CDR2 YDEGEE. This CDR3 comprises 16 residues. CDR3 DNA: TGTGCCAGCAGCCCAGGTAGGAGTAGCGCGGGCTACGAGCAGTACTTC. This codes for CASSPGRSSAGYEQYF.

V usage is TRBV29-1 and J usage is TRBJ1-2, with TRBD1 matching over 10 bases. The germline CDR1 and CDR2 sequences are SQVTM and ANQGSEA. The V and J ends lost 7 bases and 4 bases, in that order; junction bases with no gene match: 9. The CDR3 is 14 amino acids. CDR3 DNA sequence: TGCAGCGCCGCCGGGACAGGGGATCCCTATGGCTACACCTTC. Translating it yields CSAAGTGDPYGYTF.

The rearrangement joins TRBV14 to TRBJ1-2; weak D call: TRBD1 (6 bases). The V gene's germline CDR1 is SGHDN and CDR2 FVKESK. V lost 0 bases, J lost 13 bases, and 9 bases lay in between. The CDR3 runs 11 residues. CDR3: CASSQEGQPTF. The CDR3 nucleotides are TGTGCCAGCAGCCAAGAAGGACAGCCCACCTTC.

The J gene is TRBJ1-5, the V gene TRBV12-3 or TRBV12-4; no firm D call. The V end lost 6 bases, the J end lost 7 bases, and 13 bases lay between the germline ends. This CDR3 contains 13 residues. CDR3 loop: CASSLEGRQPQHF. In DNA, the CDR3 is TGTGCCAGCAGCTTGGAAGGGAGGCAGCCCCAGCATTTT.

J is TRBJ2-1 and V is TRBV11-2; D might be TRBD1 (6 bases). The CDR3 covers 15 residues. Germline loops: CDR1 SGHAT, CDR2 FQNNGV. Trimming removed 2 bases at V and 4 bases at J, with 12 bases between. CDR3 nucleotides: TGTGCCAGCAGCTTACAGGGGACCTTTTACAATGAGCAGTTCTTC. The encoded protein is CASSLQGTFYNEQFF.